This section outlines one TCR beta chain sequence together with its context. The CDR3 is made up of 16 amino acids. Germline V lookup: CDR1 SGHTA, CDR2 FQGNSA. Trimming pared 5 bases from V and 2 bases from J, leaving 16 bases between. Researchers used 5'RACE with constant-segment primers to make TCR alpha and TCR beta cDNA libraries that carry sample barcodes and UMIs. MiXCR was run by TCRdb on the 5' RACE reads, yielding one entry per CDR3 protein. The repertoire includes about 340,000 distinct CDR3 sequences, 20% to 25% of them detected once, and around 12% sits in the top ten. The data belong to a study of T-cell memory formation after mild COVID-19. The overall study: The study found TCR clusters largely donor specific.

The specimen was PBMCs or a T cell subset sorted from them (not recorded which). The receptor's source is an adult woman who had mild COVID-19 (a few samples of this study predate the infection). Cell type and time point are not known. The rearrangement joins TRBV7-2 to TRBJ1-5; D unresolved. In DNA form, the CDR3 reads TGTGCCAGCAGCCCCGGGATTTCGACGGGCAATCAGCCCCAGCATTTT. Translation: CASSPGISTGNQPQHF.